Listed here is a single T cell receptor beta chain. Its antigen remains unknown. These data are taken from a study of beta chain features in type 1 diabetes. General study points: It was among patients, rather than healthy donors, that naive, central memory and Treg TCRB repertoires appeared more similar. Type 1 diabetes patients showed a moderate but significant shortening of TCRB CDR3s in all four CD4+ subsets.

Every bit of the isolated RNA underwent reverse transcription, so sequencing read expressed TCRB transcripts. Assay: immunoSEQ multiplex PCR; the TCRdb copy retains only in-frame clones and omits some. The table lists some 48,000 clones, roughly 47% of them singletons, with over 0.1% in the top ten. Trimming took off 2 bases at V and 2 bases at J, with 10 bases between the two ends. The CDR3 spans 15 residues. Germline loops: CDR1 SGDLS, CDR2 YYNGEE. A single heparinised draw of roughly 0.11 L on average was taken per donor. A sort by CD45RO/CCR7/CD25/CD127/CD95/CD27 yielded CD4+ naive, central memory, regulatory and stem cell-like memory cells. Sorted populations all had greater than 95% purity.

The chain joins TRBV9 to TRBJ2-2; D call uncertain. The sequenced sample consisted of stem cell memory CD4+ T cells from blood. The receptor's source is a man aged 30-40 years with type 1 diabetes. CDR3 nucleotide sequence: TGTGCCAGCAGCGTTTTCGGGTCTAACACCGGGGAGCTGTTTTTT. Its translation is CASSVFGSNTGELFF.